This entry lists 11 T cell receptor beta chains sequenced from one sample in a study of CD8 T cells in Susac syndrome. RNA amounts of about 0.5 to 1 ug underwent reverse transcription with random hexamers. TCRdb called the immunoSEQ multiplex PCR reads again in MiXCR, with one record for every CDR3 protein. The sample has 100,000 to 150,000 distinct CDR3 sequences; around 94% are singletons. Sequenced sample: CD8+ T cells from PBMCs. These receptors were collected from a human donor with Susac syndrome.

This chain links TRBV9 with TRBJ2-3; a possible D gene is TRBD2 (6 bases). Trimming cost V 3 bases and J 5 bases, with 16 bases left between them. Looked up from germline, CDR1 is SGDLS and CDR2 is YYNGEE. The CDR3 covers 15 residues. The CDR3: CASSASTGVRDTQYF. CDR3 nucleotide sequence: TGTGCCAGCAGCGCGAGTACGGGAGTGCGAGATACGCAGTATTTT. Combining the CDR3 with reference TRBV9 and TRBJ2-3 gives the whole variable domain DSGVTQTPKHLITATGQRVTLRCSPRSGDLSVYWYQQSLDQGLQFLIQYYNGEERAKGNILERFSAQQFPDLHSELNLSSLELGDSALYFCASSASTGVRDTQYFGPGTRLTVL.

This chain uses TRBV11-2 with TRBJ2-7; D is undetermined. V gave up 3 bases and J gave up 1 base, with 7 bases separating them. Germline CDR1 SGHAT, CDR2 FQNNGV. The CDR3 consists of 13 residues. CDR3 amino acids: CASSFVESYEQYF. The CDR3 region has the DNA TGTGCCAGCAGCTTCGTGGAGTCCTACGAGCAGTACTTC. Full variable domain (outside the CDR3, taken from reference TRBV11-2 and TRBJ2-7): EAGVAQSPRYKIIEKRQSVAFWCNPISGHATLYWYQQILGQGPKLLIQFQNNGVVDDSQLPKDRFSAERLKGVDSTLKIQPAKLEDSAVYLCASSFVESYEQYFGPGTRLTVT.

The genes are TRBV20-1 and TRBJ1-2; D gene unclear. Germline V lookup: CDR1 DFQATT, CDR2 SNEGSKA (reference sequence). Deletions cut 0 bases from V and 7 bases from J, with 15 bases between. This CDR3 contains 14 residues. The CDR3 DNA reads TGCAGTGCTAGAGATCCCCAATTAGCCATTGGCTACACCTTC. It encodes CSARDPQLAIGYTF.

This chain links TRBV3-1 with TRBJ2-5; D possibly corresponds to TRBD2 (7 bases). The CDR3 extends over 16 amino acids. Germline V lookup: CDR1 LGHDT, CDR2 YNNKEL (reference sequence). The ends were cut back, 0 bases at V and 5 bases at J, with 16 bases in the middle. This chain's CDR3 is CASSQDMGGPWETQYF. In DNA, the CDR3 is TGTGCCAGCAGCCAAGATATGGGGGGGCCATGGGAGACCCAGTACTTC.

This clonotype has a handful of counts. As DNA, the CDR3 is TGTGCCAGCAGCCAGAGGTACCACGAGCAGTACTTC. It specifies CASSQRYHEQYF. The genes are TRBV14 and TRBJ2-7; D is ambiguous. CDR1 and CDR2 (germline): SGHDN, FVKESK. The CDR3 length is 12 residues. With 3 bases removed from V and 5 bases from J, the gap between germline ends came to 8 bases.

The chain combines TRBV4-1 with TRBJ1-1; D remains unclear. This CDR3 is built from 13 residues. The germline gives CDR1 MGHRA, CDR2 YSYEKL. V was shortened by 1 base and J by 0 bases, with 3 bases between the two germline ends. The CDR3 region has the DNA TGCGCCAGCAGCCAAGGGGTGAACACTGAAGCTTTCTTT. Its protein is CASSQGVNTEAFF.

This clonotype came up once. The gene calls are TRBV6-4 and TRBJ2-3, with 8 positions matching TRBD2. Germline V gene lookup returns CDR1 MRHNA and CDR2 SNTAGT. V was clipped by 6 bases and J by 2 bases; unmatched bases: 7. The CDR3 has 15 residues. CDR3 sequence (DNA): TGTGCCAGCAGCACCAGCGGGGGAAACACAGATACGCAGTATTTT. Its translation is CASSTSGGNTDTQYF.

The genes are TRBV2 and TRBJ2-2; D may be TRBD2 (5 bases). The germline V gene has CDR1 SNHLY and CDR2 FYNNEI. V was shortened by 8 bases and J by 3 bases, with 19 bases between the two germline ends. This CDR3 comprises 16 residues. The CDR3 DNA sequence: TGTGCCAGCGCTGAGGTCTCTAGCCTCGACACCGGGGAGCTGTTTTTT. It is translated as CASAEVSSLDTGELFF.

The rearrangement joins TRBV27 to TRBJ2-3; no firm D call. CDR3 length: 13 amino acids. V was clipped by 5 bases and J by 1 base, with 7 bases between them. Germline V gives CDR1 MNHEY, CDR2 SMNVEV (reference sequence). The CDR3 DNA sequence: TGTGCCAGCAGTACTCGGGGCACAGATACGCAGTATTTT. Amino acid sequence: CASSTRGTDTQYF.

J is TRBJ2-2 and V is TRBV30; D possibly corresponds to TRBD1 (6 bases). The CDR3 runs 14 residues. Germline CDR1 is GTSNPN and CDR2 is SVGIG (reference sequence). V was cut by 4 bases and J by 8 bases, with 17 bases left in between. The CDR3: CAWTGVVLKGELFF. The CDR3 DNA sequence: TGTGCCTGGACAGGGGTGGTGTTAAAGGGGGAGCTGTTTTTT.

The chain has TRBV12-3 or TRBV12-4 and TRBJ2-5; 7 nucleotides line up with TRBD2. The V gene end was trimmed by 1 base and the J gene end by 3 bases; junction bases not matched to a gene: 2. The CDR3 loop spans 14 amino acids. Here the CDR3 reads CASSLGGGKETQYF. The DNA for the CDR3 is TGTGCCAGCAGTTTAGGGGGGGGGAAAGAGACCCAGTACTTC.